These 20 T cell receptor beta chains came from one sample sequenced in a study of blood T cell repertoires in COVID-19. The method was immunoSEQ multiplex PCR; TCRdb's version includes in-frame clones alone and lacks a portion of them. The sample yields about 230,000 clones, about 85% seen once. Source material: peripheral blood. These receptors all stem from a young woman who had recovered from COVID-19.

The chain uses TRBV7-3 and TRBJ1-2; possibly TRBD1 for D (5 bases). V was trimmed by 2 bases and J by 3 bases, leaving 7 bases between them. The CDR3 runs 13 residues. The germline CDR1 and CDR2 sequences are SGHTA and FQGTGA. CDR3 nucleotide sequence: TGTGCCAGCAGCTTAGGCAGGGACTATGGCTACACCTTC. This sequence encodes CASSLGRDYGYTF.

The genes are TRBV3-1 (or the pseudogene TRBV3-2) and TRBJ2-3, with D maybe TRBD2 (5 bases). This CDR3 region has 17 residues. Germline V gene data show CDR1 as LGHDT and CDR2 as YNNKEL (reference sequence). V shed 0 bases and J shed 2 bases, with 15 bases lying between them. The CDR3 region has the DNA TGTGCCAGCAGCCAAGATCCTACTAGATTCCTCACAGATACGCAGTATTTT. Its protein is CASSQDPTRFLTDTQYF.

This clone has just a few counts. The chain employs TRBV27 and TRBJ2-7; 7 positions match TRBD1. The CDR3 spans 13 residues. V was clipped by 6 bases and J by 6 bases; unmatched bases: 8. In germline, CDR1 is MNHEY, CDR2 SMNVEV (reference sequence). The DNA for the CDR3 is TGTGCCAGCAGCCTAGGACAGGTTAGCGAGCAGTACTTC. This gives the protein CASSLGQVSEQYF.

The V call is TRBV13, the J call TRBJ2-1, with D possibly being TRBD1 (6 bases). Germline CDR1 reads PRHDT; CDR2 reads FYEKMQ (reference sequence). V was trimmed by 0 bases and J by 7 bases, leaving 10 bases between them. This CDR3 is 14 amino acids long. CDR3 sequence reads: CASSLGGANNEQFF. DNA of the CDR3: TGTGCCAGCAGCTTAGGGGGGGCAAATAATGAGCAGTTCTTC. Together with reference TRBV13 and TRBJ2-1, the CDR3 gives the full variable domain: AAGVIQSPRHLIKEKRETATLKCYPIPRHDTVYWYQQGPGQDPQFLISFYEKMQSDKGSIPDRFSAQQFSDYHSELNMSSLELGDSALYFCASSLGGANNEQFFGPGTRLTVL.

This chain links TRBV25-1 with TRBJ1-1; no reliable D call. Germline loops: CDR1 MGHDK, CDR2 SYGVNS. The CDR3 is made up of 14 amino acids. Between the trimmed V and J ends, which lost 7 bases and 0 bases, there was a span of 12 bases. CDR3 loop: CASIRWPLNTEAFF. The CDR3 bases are TGTGCCAGCATACGCTGGCCCTTGAACACTGAAGCTTTCTTT.

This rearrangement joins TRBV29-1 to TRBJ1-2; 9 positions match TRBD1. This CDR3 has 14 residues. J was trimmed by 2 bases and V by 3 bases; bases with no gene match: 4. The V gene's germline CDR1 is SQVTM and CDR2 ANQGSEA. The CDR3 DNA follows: TGCAGCGTTGAGGGACAGGGACTAAACTATGGCTACACCTTC. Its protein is CSVEGQGLNYGYTF.

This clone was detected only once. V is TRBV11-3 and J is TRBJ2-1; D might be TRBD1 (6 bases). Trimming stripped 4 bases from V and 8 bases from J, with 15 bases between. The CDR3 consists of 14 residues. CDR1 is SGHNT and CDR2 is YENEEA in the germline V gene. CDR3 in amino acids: CASSSKDSPDEQFF. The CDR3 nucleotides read TGTGCCAGCAGCTCAAAGGACAGTCCCGATGAGCAGTTCTTC. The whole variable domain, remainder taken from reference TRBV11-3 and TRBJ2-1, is EAGVVQSPRYKIIEKKQPVAFWCNPISGHNTLYWYLQNLGQGPELLIRYENEEAVDDSQLPKDRFSAERLKGVDSTLKIQPAELGDSAVYLCASSSKDSPDEQFFGPGTRLTVL.

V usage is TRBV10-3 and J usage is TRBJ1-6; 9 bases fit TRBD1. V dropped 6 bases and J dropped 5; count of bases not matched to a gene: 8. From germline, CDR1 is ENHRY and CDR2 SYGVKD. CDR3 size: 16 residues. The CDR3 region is CAIRAGQGFNNSPLHF. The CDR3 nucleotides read TGTGCCATCAGGGCGGGACAGGGTTTCAATAATTCACCCCTCCACTTT.

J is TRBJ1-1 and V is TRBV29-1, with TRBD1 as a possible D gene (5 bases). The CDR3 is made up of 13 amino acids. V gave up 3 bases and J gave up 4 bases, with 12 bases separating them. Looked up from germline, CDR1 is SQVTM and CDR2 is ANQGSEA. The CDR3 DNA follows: TGCAGCGTTGAGAAAGGGGAGGGCACTGAAGCTTTCTTT. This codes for CSVEKGEGTEAFF.

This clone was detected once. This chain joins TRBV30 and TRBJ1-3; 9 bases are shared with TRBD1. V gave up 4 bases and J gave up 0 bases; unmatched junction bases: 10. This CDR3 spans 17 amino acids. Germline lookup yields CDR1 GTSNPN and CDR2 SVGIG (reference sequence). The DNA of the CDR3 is TGTGCCTGGACGCGGGACAGGGACGGATACTCTGGAAACACCATATATTTT. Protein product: CAWTRDRDGYSGNTIYF.

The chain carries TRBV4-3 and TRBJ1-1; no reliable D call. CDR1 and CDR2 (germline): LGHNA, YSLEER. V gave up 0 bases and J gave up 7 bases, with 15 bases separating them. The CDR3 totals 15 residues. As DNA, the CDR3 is TGCGCCAGCAGCCAAGACCCGGGGTGGCAGGATGAAGCTTTCTTT. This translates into CASSQDPGWQDEAFF.

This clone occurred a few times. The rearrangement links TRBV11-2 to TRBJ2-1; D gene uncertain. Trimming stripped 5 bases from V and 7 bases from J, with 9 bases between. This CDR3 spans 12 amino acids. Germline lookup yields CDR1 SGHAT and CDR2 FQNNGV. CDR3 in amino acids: CASSALVNEQFF. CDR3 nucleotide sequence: TGTGCCAGCAGCGCCTTAGTGAATGAGCAGTTCTTC. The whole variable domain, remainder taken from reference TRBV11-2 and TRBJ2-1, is EAGVAQSPRYKIIEKRQSVAFWCNPISGHATLYWYQQILGQGPKLLIQFQNNGVVDDSQLPKDRFSAERLKGVDSTLKIQPAKLEDSAVYLCASSALVNEQFFGPGTRLTVL.

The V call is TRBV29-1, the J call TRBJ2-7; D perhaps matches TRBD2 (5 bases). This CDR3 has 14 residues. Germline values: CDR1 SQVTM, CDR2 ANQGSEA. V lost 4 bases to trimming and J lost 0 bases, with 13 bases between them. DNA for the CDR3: TGCAGCGTTGGATCTTTAGCGTACTCCTACGAGCAGTACTTC. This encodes CSVGSLAYSYEQYF.

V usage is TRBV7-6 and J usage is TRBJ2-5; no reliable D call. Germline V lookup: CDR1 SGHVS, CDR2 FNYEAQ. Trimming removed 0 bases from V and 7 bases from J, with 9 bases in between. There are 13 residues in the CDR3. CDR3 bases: TGTGCCAGCAGCTTAGCTGGCTCCCTGACCCAGTACTTC. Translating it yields CASSLAGSLTQYF.

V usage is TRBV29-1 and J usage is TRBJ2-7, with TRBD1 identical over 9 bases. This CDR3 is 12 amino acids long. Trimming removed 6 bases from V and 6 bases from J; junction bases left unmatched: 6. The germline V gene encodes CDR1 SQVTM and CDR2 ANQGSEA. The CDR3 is CSVEQGAREQYF. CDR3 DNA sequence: TGCAGCGTCGAACAGGGGGCTCGCGAGCAGTACTTC.

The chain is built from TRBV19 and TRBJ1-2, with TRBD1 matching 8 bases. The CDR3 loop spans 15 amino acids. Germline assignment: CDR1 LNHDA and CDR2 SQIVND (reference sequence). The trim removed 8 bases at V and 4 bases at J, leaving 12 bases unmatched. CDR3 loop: CASGLGQGIPYGYTF. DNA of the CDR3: TGTGCCAGTGGATTAGGACAGGGAATCCCCTATGGCTACACCTTC. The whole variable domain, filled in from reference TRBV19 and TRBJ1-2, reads DGGITQSPKYLFRKEGQNVTLSCEQNLNHDAMYWYRQDPGQGLRLIYYSQIVNDFQKGDIAEGYSVSREKKESFPLTVTSAQKNPTAFYLCASGLGQGIPYGYTFGSGTRLTVV.

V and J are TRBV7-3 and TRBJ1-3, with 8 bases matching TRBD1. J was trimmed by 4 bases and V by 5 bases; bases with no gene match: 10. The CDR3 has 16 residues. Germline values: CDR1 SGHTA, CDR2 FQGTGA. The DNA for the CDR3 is TGTGCCAGCAGCCCACAGGGGGGTGAATTCGGAAACACCATATATTTT. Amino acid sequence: CASSPQGGEFGNTIYF.

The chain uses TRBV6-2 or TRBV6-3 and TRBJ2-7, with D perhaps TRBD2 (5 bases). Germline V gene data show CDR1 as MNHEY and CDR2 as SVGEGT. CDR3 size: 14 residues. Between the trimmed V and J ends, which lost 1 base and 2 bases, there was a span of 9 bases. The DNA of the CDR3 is TGTGCCAGCAGTTACTTCGGGGAGACCTACGAGCAGTACTTC. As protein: CASSYFGETYEQYF.

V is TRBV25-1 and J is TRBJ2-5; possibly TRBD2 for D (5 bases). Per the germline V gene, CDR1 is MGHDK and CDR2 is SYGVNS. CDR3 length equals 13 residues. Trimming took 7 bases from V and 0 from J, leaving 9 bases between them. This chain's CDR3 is CASTQDYQETQYF. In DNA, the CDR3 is TGTGCCAGCACCCAGGACTACCAAGAGACCCAGTACTTC.

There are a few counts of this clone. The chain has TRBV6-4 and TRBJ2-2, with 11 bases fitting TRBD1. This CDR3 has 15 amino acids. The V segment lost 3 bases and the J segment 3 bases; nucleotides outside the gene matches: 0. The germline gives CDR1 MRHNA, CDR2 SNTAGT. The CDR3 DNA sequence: TGTGCCAGCAGTGAGGGACAGGGGGACACCGGGGAGCTGTTTTTT. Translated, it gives CASSEGQGDTGELFF.